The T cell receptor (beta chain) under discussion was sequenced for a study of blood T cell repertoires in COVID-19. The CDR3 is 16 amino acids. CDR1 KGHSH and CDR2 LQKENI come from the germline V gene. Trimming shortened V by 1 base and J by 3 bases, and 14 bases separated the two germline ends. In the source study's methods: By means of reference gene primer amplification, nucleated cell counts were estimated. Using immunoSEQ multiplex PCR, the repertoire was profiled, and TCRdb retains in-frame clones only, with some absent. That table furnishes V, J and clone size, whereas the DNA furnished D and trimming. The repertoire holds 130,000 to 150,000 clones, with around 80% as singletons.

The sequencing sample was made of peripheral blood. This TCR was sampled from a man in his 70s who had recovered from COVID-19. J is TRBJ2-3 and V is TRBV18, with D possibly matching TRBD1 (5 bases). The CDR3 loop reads CASSPQGLLGTDTQYF. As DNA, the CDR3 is TGTGCCAGCTCACCACAGGGGCTTTTAGGGACAGATACGCAGTATTTT. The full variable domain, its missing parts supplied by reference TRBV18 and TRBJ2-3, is NAGVMQNPRHLVRRRGQEARLRCSPMKGHSHVYWYRQLPEEGLKFMVYLQKENIIDESGMPKERFSAEFPKEGPSILRIQQVVRGDSAAYFCASSPQGLLGTDTQYFGPGTRLTVL.